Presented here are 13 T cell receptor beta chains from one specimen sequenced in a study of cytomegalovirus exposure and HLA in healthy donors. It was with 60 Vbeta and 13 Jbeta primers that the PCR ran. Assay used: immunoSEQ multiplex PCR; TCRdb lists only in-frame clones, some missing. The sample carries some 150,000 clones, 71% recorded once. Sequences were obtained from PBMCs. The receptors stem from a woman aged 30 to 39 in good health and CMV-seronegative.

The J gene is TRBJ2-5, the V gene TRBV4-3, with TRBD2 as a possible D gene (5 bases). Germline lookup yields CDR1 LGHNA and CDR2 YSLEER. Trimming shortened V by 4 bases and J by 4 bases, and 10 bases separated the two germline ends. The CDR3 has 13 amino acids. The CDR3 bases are TGCGCCAGCAGCCTCCGGACTGGAGAGACCCAGTACTTC. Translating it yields CASSLRTGETQYF.

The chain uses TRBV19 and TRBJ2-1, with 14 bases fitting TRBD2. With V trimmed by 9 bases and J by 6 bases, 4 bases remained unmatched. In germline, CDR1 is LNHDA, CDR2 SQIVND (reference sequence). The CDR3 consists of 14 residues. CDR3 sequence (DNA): TGTGCCAGCTCCGGGACTAGCGGGAGCAATGAGCAGTTCTTC. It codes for CASSGTSGSNEQFF. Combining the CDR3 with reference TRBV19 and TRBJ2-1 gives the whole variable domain DGGITQSPKYLFRKEGQNVTLSCEQNLNHDAMYWYRQDPGQGLRLIYYSQIVNDFQKGDIAEGYSVSREKKESFPLTVTSAQKNPTAFYLCASSGTSGSNEQFFGPGTRLTVL.

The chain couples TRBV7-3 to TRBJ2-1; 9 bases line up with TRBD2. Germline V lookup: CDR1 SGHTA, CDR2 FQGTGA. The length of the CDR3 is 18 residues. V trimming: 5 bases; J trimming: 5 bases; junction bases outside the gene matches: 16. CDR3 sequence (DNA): TGTGCCAGCAGCCTACAAATCCGCGGGGGGGCCCTCCACAATGAGCAGTTCTTC. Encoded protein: CASSLQIRGGALHNEQFF.

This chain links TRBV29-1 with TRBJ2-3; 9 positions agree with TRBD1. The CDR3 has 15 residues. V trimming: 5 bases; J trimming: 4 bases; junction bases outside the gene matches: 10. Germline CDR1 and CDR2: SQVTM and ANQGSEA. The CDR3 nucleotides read TGCAGCGTTTTCGAGGACAGGGGAATTGCAGATACGCAGTATTTT. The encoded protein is CSVFEDRGIADTQYF.

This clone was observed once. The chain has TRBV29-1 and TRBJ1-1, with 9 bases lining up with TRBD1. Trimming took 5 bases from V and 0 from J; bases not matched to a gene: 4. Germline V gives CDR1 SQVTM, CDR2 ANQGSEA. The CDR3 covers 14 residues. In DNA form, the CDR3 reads TGCAGCGTTTCACAGGGGGCGATGAACACTGAAGCTTTCTTT. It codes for CSVSQGAMNTEAFF. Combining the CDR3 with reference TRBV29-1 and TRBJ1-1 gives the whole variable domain SAVISQKPSRDICQRGTSLTIQCQVDSQVTMMFWYRQQPGQSLTLIATANQGSEATYESGFVIDKFPISRPNLTFSTLTVSNMSPEDSSIYLCSVSQGAMNTEAFFGQGTRLTVV.

CDR3 protein: CASRLSTDTQYF. In DNA, the CDR3 is TGTGCCAGCAGACTTAGCACAGATACGCAGTATTTT. This chain connects TRBV28 to TRBJ2-3; D is undetermined. Germline V lookup: CDR1 MDHEN, CDR2 SYDVKM. Trimming cost V 6 bases and J 0 bases, with 4 bases left between them. The length of the CDR3 is 12 residues.

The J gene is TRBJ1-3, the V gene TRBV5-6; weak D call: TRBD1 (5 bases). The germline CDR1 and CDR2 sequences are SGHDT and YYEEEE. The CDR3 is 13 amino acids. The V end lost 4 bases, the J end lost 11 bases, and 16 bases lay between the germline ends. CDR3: CASSPDPSGAIYF. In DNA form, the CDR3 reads TGTGCCAGCAGCCCGGACCCTTCGGGGGCCATATATTTT.

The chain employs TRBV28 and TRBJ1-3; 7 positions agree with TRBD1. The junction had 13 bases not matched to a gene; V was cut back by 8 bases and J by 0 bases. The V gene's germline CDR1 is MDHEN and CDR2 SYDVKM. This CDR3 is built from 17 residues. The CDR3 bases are TGTGCCAGCGACCGTACCGGGACAGTCCGCTCTGGAAACACCATATATTTT. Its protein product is CASDRTGTVRSGNTIYF.

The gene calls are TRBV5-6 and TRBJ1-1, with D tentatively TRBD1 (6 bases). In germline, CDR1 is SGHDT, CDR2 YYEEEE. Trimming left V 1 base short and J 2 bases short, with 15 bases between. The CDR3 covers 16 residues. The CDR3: CASSLLGGQGNTEAFF. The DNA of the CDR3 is TGTGCCAGCAGCTTGTTGGGGGGGCAAGGCAACACTGAAGCTTTCTTT.

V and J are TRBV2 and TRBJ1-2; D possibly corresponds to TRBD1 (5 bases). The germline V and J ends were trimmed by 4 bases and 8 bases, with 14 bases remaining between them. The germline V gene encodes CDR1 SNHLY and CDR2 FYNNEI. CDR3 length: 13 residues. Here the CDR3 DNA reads TGTGCCAGCAGTGTACAGGCGGCCGGAGGCTACACCTTC. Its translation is CASSVQAAGGYTF. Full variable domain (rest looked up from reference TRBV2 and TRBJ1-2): EPEVTQTPSHQVTQMGQEVILRCVPISNHLYFYWYRQILGQKVEFLVSFYNNEISEKSEIFDDQFSVERPDGSNFTLKIRSTKLEDSAMYFCASSVQAAGGYTFGSGTRLTVV.

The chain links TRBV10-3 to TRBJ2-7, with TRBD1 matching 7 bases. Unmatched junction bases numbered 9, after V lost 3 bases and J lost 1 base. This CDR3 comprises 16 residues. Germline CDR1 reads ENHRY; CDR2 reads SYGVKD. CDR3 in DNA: TGTGCCATCAGTGACGGGACCGGGACAGAGTCCTACGAGCAGTACTTC. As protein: CAISDGTGTESYEQYF.

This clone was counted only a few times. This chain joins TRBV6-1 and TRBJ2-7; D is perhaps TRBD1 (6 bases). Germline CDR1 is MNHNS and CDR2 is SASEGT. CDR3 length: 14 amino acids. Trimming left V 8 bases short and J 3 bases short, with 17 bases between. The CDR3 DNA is TGTGCCAGCCGATACAGGGTCAGCGACTACGAGCAGTACTTC. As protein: CASRYRVSDYEQYF.

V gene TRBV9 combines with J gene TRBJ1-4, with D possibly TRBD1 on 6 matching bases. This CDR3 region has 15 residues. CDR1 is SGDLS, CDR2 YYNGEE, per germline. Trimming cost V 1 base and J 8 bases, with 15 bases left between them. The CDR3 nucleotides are TGTGCCAGCAGCGTACGCGAGGGGGTGGGCGAAAAACTGTTTTTT. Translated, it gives CASSVREGVGEKLFF.